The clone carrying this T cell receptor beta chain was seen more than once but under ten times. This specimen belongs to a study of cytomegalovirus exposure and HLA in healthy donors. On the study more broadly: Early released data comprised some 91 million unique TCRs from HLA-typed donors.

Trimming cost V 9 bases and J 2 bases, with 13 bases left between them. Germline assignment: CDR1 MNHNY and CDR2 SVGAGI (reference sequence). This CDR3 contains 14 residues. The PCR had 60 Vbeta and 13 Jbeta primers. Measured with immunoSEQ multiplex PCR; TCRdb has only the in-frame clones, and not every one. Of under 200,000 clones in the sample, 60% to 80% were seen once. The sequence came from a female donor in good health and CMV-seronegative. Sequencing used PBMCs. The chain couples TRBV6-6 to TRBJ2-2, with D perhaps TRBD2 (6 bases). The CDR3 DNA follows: TGTGCCAGTAAAAGGACTACCAACACCGGGGAGCTGTTTTTT. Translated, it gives CASKRTTNTGELFF.